These 9 T cell receptor beta chains originate from one sample sequenced in a study of OX40 agonist ivuxolimab in advanced cancers. Assay: immunoSEQ multiplex PCR; the TCRdb copy retains only in-frame clones and omits some. The sample has 30,000 or so clones; 75% to 85% are singletons. The input for sequencing was CD4+ or CD8+ T cells sorted from blood, taken in a trial of the OX40 agonist ivuxolimab. The source is an adult with an advanced solid tumor such as melanoma, head and neck, liver or kidney cancer.

The rearrangement joins TRBV6-5 to TRBJ1-1; TRBD1 agrees at 9 bases. V lost 8 bases and J lost 3; bases outside the gene matches: 10. Germline CDR1 reads MNHEY; CDR2 reads SVGAGI. This CDR3 has 15 amino acids. Here the CDR3 reads CASCGQGLGYTEAFF. The CDR3 coding sequence is TGTGCCAGCTGCGGACAGGGGCTAGGCTACACTGAAGCTTTCTTT.

V usage is TRBV11-2 and J usage is TRBJ2-7; 7 nucleotides agree with TRBD1. The V and J ends lost 7 bases and 4 bases, in that order; junction bases with no gene match: 13. Germline CDR1 and CDR2: SGHAT and FQNNGV. The CDR3 totals 15 residues. In DNA form, the CDR3 reads TGTGCCAGCACCCCTGGACCAGGGGGAGCTTACGAGCAGTACTTC. Its translation is CASTPGPGGAYEQYF.

V and J are TRBV9 and TRBJ2-2; no definite D call. V was clipped by 3 bases and J by 6 bases, with 9 bases between them. CDR3 length: 13 amino acids. Germline CDR1 is SGDLS and CDR2 is YYNGEE. Here the CDR3 DNA reads TGTGCCAGCAGCGGAACCTTTTCCGGGGAGCTGTTTTTT. This sequence encodes CASSGTFSGELFF. The full variable domain, in which reference TRBV9 and TRBJ2-2 provide the parts outside the CDR3, is DSGVTQTPKHLITATGQRVTLRCSPRSGDLSVYWYQQSLDQGLQFLIQYYNGEERAKGNILERFSAQQFPDLHSELNLSSLELGDSALYFCASSGTFSGELFFGEGSRLTVL.

The rearrangement links TRBV19 to TRBJ1-6; D gene uncertain. The CDR3 has 12 residues. Germline loops: CDR1 LNHDA, CDR2 SQIVND (reference sequence). V lost 1 base, J lost 7 bases, and 2 bases lay in between. The DNA of the CDR3 is TGTGCCAGTAGTATAGGGAATTCACCCCTCCACTTT. It yields the protein CASSIGNSPLHF.

This clone was observed once. The gene calls are TRBV27 and TRBJ1-5; D possibly corresponds to TRBD1 (6 bases). The CDR3 runs to 13 residues. Germline CDR1 reads MNHEY; CDR2 reads SMNVEV (reference sequence). The ends were cut back, 3 bases at V and 5 bases at J, with 8 bases in the middle. The CDR3 region is CASSLGGDQPQHF. The DNA for the CDR3 is TGTGCCAGCAGTTTGGGGGGCGATCAGCCCCAGCATTTT.

The chain couples TRBV4-1 to TRBJ2-1, with 9 positions matching TRBD2. Germline V gene sequence: CDR1 MGHRA, CDR2 YSYEKL. V trimming: 3 bases; J trimming: 2 bases; junction bases outside the gene matches: 2. This CDR3 has 15 amino acids. CDR3 DNA sequence: TGCGCCAGCAGCCACCCTAGCGGGGCCTACAATGAGCAGTTCTTC. Its protein product is CASSHPSGAYNEQFF.

Turning to this clone: One end of the junction fails to match germline, which may point to a read error. The chain uses TRBV11-2 and TRBJ2-7, with D hard to call. CDR1 and CDR2 from the germline V gene are SGHAT and FQNNGV. CDR3 length equals 11 residues. The CDR3 sequence: CAGSTRYEQYF. The CDR3 region has the DNA TGTGCCGGCAGCACCCGCTACGAGCAGTACTTC.

This chain connects TRBV7-9 to TRBJ1-5; no firm D call. The CDR3 loop spans 16 amino acids. Trimming cost V 1 base and J 2 bases, with 12 bases left between them. The germline V gene has CDR1 SEHNR and CDR2 FQNEAQ (reference sequence). The CDR3 region is CASSLDRLGGNQPQHF. The CDR3 DNA reads TGTGCCAGCAGCTTAGATCGTCTGGGTGGCAATCAGCCCCAGCATTTT.

The V call is TRBV19, the J call TRBJ1-2; D gene uncertain. The germline V and J ends were trimmed by 4 bases and 4 bases, with 19 bases remaining between them. Germline values: CDR1 LNHDA, CDR2 SQIVND (reference sequence). CDR3 length: 16 residues. CDR3 residues: CASSTRGMGKGYGYTF. CDR3 in DNA: TGTGCCAGTAGTACCCGCGGCATGGGGAAGGGCTATGGCTACACCTTC.